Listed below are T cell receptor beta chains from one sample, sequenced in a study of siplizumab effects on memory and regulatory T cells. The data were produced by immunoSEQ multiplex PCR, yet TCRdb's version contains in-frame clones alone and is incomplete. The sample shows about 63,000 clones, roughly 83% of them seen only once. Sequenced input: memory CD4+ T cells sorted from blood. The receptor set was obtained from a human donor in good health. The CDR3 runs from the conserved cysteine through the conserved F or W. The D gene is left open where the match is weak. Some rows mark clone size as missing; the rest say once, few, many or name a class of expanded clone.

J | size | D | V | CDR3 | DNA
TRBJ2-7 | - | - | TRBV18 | CASSLAPPDSSYEQYF | TGTGCCAGCTCACTGGCCCCTCCGGACAGCTCCTACGAGCAGTACTTC
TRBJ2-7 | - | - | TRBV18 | CASRHAHEQYF | TGTGCCAGCCGCCACGCGCACGAGCAGTACTTC
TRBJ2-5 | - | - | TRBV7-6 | CASSLSPAAETQYF | TGTGCCAGCAGCTTAAGTCCGGCCGCCGAGACCCAGTACTTC
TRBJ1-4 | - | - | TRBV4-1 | CASSPFGTTNEKLFF | TGCGCCAGCAGCCCCTTTGGTACAACTAATGAAAAACTGTTTTTT
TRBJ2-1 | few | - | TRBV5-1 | CASSITTGRGIEYNEQFF | TGCGCCAGCAGCATTACTACGGGACGGGGCATCGAGTACAATGAGCAGTTCTTC
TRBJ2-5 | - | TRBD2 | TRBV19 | CASSTSGTSETQYF | TGTGCCAGTAGTACCTCCGGGACTAGCGAGACCCAGTACTTC
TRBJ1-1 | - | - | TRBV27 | CASSLGTGGTEAFF | TGTGCCAGCAGTCTTGGGACGGGGGGGACTGAAGCTTTCTTT
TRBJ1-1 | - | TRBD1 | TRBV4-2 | CASSPGGRGRMNTEAFF | TGTGCCAGCAGCCCAGGGGGGAGGGGGCGAATGAACACTGAAGCTTTCTTT
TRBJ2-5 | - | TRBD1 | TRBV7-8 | CASSSSDRGGETQYF | TGTGCCAGCAGCTCCTCCGACAGGGGAGGAGAGACCCAGTACTTC
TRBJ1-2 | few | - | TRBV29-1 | CSVATPGFNYGYTF | TGCAGCGTCGCAACCCCGGGCTTTAACTATGGCTACACCTTC
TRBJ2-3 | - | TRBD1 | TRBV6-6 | CASSYGTGWLDTQYF | TGTGCCAGCAGTTACGGGACAGGGTGGTTAGATACGCAGTATTTT
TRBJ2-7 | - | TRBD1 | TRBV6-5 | CASSTQQGTYEQYF | TGTGCCAGCAGCACCCAACAGGGGACCTACGAGCAGTACTTC
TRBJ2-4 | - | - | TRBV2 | CASKGEGGPKNIQYF | TGTGCCAGCAAAGGGGAGGGGGGACCCAAAAACATTCAGTACTTC
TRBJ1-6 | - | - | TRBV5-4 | CASSLALGARRSPLHF | TGTGCCAGCAGCTTGGCTTTGGGGGCGCGGAGGTCACCCCTCCACTTT
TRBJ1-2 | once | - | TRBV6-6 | CASHSGFRGGYTF | TGTGCCAGCCACTCAGGCTTTAGGGGTGGCTACACCTTC
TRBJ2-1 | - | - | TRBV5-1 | CASSSEFHEQFF | TGCGCCAGCAGCTCCGAATTCCATGAGCAGTTCTTC
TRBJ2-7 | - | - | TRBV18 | CASSPSGPTSYEQYF | TGTGCCAGCTCACCATCCGGGCCTACCTCCTACGAGCAGTACTTC
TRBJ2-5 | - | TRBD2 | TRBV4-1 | CASSQGLAATQETQYF | TGCGCCAGCAGCCAAGGACTAGCGGCTACCCAAGAGACCCAGTACTTC
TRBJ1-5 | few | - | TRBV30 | CAYRRDGNQPQHF | TGTGCCTACAGAAGGGACGGTAATCAGCCCCAGCATTTT
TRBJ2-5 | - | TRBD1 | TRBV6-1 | CASSAGQGALTQYF | TGTGCCAGCAGTGCGGGACAGGGGGCTCTGACCCAGTACTTC
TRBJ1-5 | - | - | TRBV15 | CATSSEGVNQPQHF | TGTGCCACCAGCAGTGAGGGGGTCAATCAGCCCCAGCATTTT
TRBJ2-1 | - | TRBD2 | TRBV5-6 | CASGEGGFSYNEQFF | TGTGCCAGCGGAGAGGGAGGGTTCTCCTACAATGAGCAGTTCTTC
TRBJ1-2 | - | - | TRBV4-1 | CASSPLGESNYGYTF | TGCGCCAGCAGCCCACTGGGAGAGAGCAACTATGGCTACACCTTC
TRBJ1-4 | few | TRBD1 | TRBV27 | CASSSLTGGLVEKLFF | TGTGCCAGCAGTTCCTTGACAGGGGGCCTGGTTGAAAAACTGTTTTTT
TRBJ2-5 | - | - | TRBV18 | CASSPGQKETQYF | TGTGCCAGCTCACCTGGACAGAAAGAGACCCAGTACTTC
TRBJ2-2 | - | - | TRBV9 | CASSALLQANTGELFF | TGTGCCAGCAGCGCCCTCTTACAGGCTAACACCGGGGAGCTGTTTTTT
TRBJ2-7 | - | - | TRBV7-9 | CASSLDLPRSEQYF | TGTGCCAGCAGCTTAGACCTTCCAAGAAGCGAGCAGTACTTC
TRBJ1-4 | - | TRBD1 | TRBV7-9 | CASSLATGLGEKLFF | TGTGCCAGCAGCTTAGCGACAGGGTTAGGTGAAAAACTGTTTTTT
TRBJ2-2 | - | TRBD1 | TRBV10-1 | CASRQGRNTGELFF | TGCGCCAGCAGACAGGGGAGGAACACCGGGGAGCTGTTTTTT
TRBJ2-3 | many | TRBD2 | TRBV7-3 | CASSASGRDDTQYF | TGTGCCAGCAGCGCTAGCGGGAGGGACGATACGCAGTATTTT
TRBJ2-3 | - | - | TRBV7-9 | CASSASRLGGTDTQYF | TGTGCCAGCAGCGCCTCCCGGCTGGGGGGCACAGATACGCAGTATTTT
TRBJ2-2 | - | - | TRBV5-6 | CASSFYDLGTGELFF | TGTGCCAGCAGCTTTTACGATCTGGGAACCGGGGAGCTGTTTTTT
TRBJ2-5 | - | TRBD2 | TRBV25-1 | CATTLAGEETQYF | TGTGCCACTACGCTGGCGGGAGAAGAGACCCAGTACTTC
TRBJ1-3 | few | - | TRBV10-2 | CASSESGHSGNTIYF | TGCGCCAGCAGTGAGTCTGGACACTCTGGAAACACCATATATTTT
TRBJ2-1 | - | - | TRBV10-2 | CASKGTNEQFF | TGCGCCAGCAAGGGGACCAATGAGCAGTTCTTC
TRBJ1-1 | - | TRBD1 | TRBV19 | CASSFTRGGRAGTEAFF | TGTGCCAGTAGTTTCACAAGAGGGGGCCGAGCGGGCACTGAAGCTTTCTTT
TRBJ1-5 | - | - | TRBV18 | CASSGGENQPQHF | TGTGCCAGCTCGGGAGGGGAAAATCAGCCCCAGCATTTT
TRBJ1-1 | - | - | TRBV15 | CATSRAGGMGTEAFF | TGTGCCACCAGCAGGGCCGGGGGGATGGGCACTGAAGCTTTCTTT
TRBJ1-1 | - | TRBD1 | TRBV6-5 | CASSSPGQLTEAFF | TGTGCCAGCAGTTCGCCGGGACAGCTCACTGAAGCTTTCTTT
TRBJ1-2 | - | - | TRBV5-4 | CASSLEAVGYTF | TGTGCCAGCAGCTTGGAAGCGGTTGGCTACACCTTC
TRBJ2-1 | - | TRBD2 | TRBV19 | CASSIGTSGGARNEQFF | TGTGCCAGTAGTATTGGGACTAGCGGGGGGGCTCGGAATGAGCAGTTCTTC
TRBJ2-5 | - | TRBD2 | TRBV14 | CASSFLTAGGQETQYF | TGTGCCAGCAGCTTCCTCACAGCGGGGGGCCAAGAGACCCAGTACTTC
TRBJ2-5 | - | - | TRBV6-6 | CASSLPGGGYETQYF | TGTGCCAGCAGCCTTCCCGGAGGGGGTTATGAGACCCAGTACTTC
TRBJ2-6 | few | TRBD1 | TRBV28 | CASRAGGNAGANVLTF | TGTGCCAGCAGGGCAGGGGGCAATGCTGGGGCCAACGTCCTGACTTTC
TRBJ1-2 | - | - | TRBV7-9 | CASSPAYWGYTF | TGTGCCAGCAGCCCCGCCTATTGGGGCTACACCTTC
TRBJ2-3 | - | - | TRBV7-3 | CASSLYLDTQYF | TGTGCCAGCAGCTTATATCTCGATACGCAGTATTTT
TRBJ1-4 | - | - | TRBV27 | CASSPQVREKLFF | TGTGCCAGCAGTCCACAGGTCCGTGAAAAACTGTTTTTT
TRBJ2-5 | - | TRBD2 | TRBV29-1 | CSVDPAGGPETQYF | TGCAGCGTTGACCCAGCGGGGGGGCCGGAGACCCAGTACTTC
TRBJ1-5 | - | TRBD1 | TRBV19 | CASSIEGQVSNQPQHF | TGTGCCAGTAGTATAGAGGGACAGGTTAGCAATCAGCCCCAGCATTTT